The clone carrying this TCR beta chain was found a few times. What it binds is unknown. This sample is drawn from a study of T cells after yellow fever vaccination. Germline V CDR1 and CDR2: LGHDT, YNNKEL (reference sequence). V lost 4 bases and J 4 bases, leaving 7 bases between the germline ends. The CDR3 has 13 residues. From the 5' RACE reads, TCRdb called clonotypes with MiXCR, one entry per CDR3 protein. The data show about 320,000 distinct CDR3 sequences, with roughly an eighth seen just once and roughly 3% held by the top ten. Study results and caveats: Post-booster reappearance was seen for most primary-vaccination clones (around 96% CD4, around 91% CD8).

The receptor comes from a man aged 18 to 29 who received the YFV17D yellow fever vaccine. This chain uses TRBV3-1 with TRBJ2-2; D may be TRBD2 (6 bases). The sample in question was CD4+ T cells sorted from PBMCs, obtained 15 days after the yellow fever booster vaccination. The CDR3: CASSPGGTGELFF. The CDR3 nucleotides read TGTGCCAGCAGCCCCGGGGGCACCGGGGAGCTGTTTTTT.